The 26 T cell receptor beta chains reported below all come from one sample, sequenced in a study of shared clonotypes between healthy human individuals (TCRdb year 2020). The receptor library was made with the immunoSEQ multiplex PCR assay. TCRdb holds this immuneACCESS table with in-frame rearrangements only. Some clones are missing; in checked studies, unresolved V genes explain under half, and the rest has no known cause. The sample table lists 2 million or so clones, around 95% of them with a count of one. Clones ranked in the top ten supply 0.1% to 0.15% of the sample. The sample comprised naive CD4+ T cells sorted from blood. Interpreted using the paper, the cell subset or site label stands for: CD45RA+ positively selected. Every receptor here comes from a man between 18 and 29 years old in good health.

The rearrangement uses TRBV10-3 and TRBJ2-7, with D possibly being TRBD2 (5 bases). Germline V gives CDR1 ENHRY, CDR2 SYGVKD. This CDR3 has 16 residues. Deletions cut 2 bases from V and 1 base from J, with 15 bases between. The CDR3 sequence: CAISEEGKIPSYEQYF. The CDR3 region has the DNA TGTGCCATCAGTGAGGAGGGTAAGATCCCATCCTACGAGCAGTACTTC.

The chain is built from TRBV30 and TRBJ1-5, with 7 bases lining up with TRBD1. CDR1 and CDR2 from the germline V gene are GTSNPN and SVGIG (reference sequence). This CDR3 is 12 amino acids long. CDR3 protein: CGMGQSNQPQHF. CDR3 in DNA: TGTGGAATGGGACAGAGCAATCAGCCCCAGCATTTT.

The chain employs TRBV9 and TRBJ1-1; D not resolved. Trimming cost V 4 bases and J 1 base, with 11 bases left between them. Germline lookup yields CDR1 SGDLS and CDR2 YYNGEE. The CDR3 loop spans 14 amino acids. DNA of the CDR3: TGTGCCAGCAGCCCCCGGTTAACGAACACTGAAGCTTTCTTT. This codes for CASSPRLTNTEAFF.

The chain is built from TRBV18 and TRBJ2-6; D is uncertain. Germline assignment: CDR1 KGHSH and CDR2 LQKENI. The CDR3 loop spans 15 amino acids. Trimming removed 3 bases at V and 0 bases at J, with 6 bases between. The CDR3, as DNA: TGTGCCAGCTCACCGTTTAGCTCTGGGGCCAACGTCCTGACTTTC. Translated, it gives CASSPFSSGANVLTF.

This chain links TRBV7-2 with TRBJ1-1; D uncertain. CDR1 and CDR2 from the germline V gene are SGHTA and FQGNSA. CDR3 length equals 13 residues. Trimming removed 5 bases from V and 4 bases from J, with 11 bases in between. The DNA for the CDR3 is TGTGCCAGCAGCCAGATGGGGATCACTGAAGCTTTCTTT. It translates to CASSQMGITEAFF.

The V call is TRBV5-1, the J call TRBJ1-4; D is unclear. Trimming took 0 bases from V and 8 from J, leaving 8 bases between them. Looked up from germline, CDR1 is SGHRS and CDR2 is YFSETQ. This CDR3 has 13 amino acids. CDR3 sequence reads: CASSLAAAEKLFF. The CDR3 nucleotides read TGCGCCAGCAGCTTGGCCGCGGCAGAAAAACTGTTTTTT.

The gene calls are TRBV4-1 and TRBJ1-5, with 9 bases identical to TRBD1. CDR1 and CDR2 (germline): MGHRA, YSYEKL. With 2 bases clipped from V and 9 bases from J, the junction kept 14 bases outside the gene matches. The CDR3 runs 17 residues. Written as DNA, the CDR3 is TGCGCCAGCAGCCAACCCGGGACAGGGCCCGAACGGTGGCCCCAGCATTTT. The encoded protein is CASSQPGTGPERWPQHF.

V usage is TRBV7-2 and J usage is TRBJ1-4; D is undetermined. CDR3 length: 15 amino acids. Germline lookup yields CDR1 SGHTA and CDR2 FQGNSA. V lost 2 bases and J lost 0, with 7 bases in between. In DNA, the CDR3 is TGTGCCAGCAGCTTATCCTCGGCAACTAATGAAAAACTGTTTTTT. It encodes CASSLSSATNEKLFF.

This sequence joins TRBV6-4 and TRBJ2-3; D remains ambiguous. Germline V gene sequence: CDR1 MRHNA, CDR2 SNTAGT. The ends were cut back, 4 bases at V and 0 bases at J, with 11 bases in the middle. This CDR3 is built from 15 residues. CDR3 in DNA: TGTGCCAGCAGTGTAGATAAAACTAGCACAGATACGCAGTATTTT. Encoded protein: CASSVDKTSTDTQYF.

The genes are TRBV9 and TRBJ2-7; TRBD1 matches 11 bases. Germline CDR1 and CDR2: SGDLS and YYNGEE. The V and J ends lost 2 bases and 3 bases, in that order; junction bases with no gene match: 7. This CDR3 comprises 16 residues. The CDR3 DNA sequence: TGTGCCAGCAGCGTTGGGTCCGGGACAGGGGGCTACGAGCAGTACTTC. Its translation: CASSVGSGTGGYEQYF.

Comments on this clone: Within the sample, other DNA sequences also encode this same CDR3. The chain's CDR3 is CASSADRVNTEAFF. CDR3 in DNA: TGTGCCAGCAGTGCCGACAGGGTCAACACTGAAGCTTTCTTT. J is TRBJ1-1 and V is TRBV6-1, with 7 bases fitting TRBD1. Germline lookup yields CDR1 MNHNS and CDR2 SASEGT. V shed 4 bases, J shed 2 bases, and the junction held 4 bases outside the gene matches. This CDR3 is 14 amino acids long.

This CDR3 is CASRGTGSANYGYTF. Here the CDR3 DNA reads TGTGCCAGCAGGGGGACGGGGAGCGCTAACTATGGCTACACCTTC. The chain is built from TRBV6-4 and TRBJ1-2, with D possibly being TRBD1 (5 bases). The germline V and J ends were trimmed by 6 bases and 0 bases, with 14 bases remaining between them. Germline assignment: CDR1 MRHNA and CDR2 SNTAGT. The CDR3 extends over 15 amino acids.

This chain joins TRBV28 and TRBJ2-5; TRBD2 is a possible D gene (7 bases). V was shortened by 8 bases and J by 5 bases, with 24 bases between the two germline ends. The CDR3 has 16 amino acids. Per the germline V gene, CDR1 is MDHEN and CDR2 is SYDVKM. The CDR3 sequence is CASLNMKTGGPETQYF. CDR3 DNA: TGTGCCAGCCTCAATATGAAAACGGGGGGCCCGGAGACCCAGTACTTC.

The chain carries TRBV19 and TRBJ1-2; D perhaps matches TRBD1 (6 bases). The CDR3 runs 15 residues. Germline V gives CDR1 LNHDA, CDR2 SQIVND (reference sequence). The V end was cut by 7 bases, the J end by 4 bases, with 19 bases between. CDR3 sequence: CASTLFGGASYGYTF. DNA of the CDR3: TGTGCCAGTACCCTGTTTGGGGGGGCTTCCTATGGCTACACCTTC.

This chain links TRBV10-2 with TRBJ2-3; D is unclear. CDR1 is WSHSY, CDR2 SAAADI, per germline. Between the trimmed V and J ends, which lost 10 bases and 1 base, there was a span of 18 bases. The CDR3 extends over 15 amino acids. CDR3: CATTPMGLRTDTQYF. CDR3 coding DNA: TGCGCCACTACACCGATGGGCTTACGCACAGATACGCAGTATTTT.

The V gene is TRBV2, the J gene TRBJ1-2, with no clear D. Germline CDR1 SNHLY, CDR2 FYNNEI. V lost 4 bases, J lost 4 bases, and 13 bases lay in between. CDR3 length: 14 residues. Written as DNA, the CDR3 is TGTGCCAGCAGTGTCTCAGCCTCCTCCTATGGCTACACCTTC. Translation gives CASSVSASSYGYTF. The full variable domain, in which reference TRBV2 and TRBJ1-2 provide the parts outside the CDR3, is EPEVTQTPSHQVTQMGQEVILRCVPISNHLYFYWYRQILGQKVEFLVSFYNNEISEKSEIFDDQFSVERPDGSNFTLKIRSTKLEDSAMYFCASSVSASSYGYTFGSGTRLTVV.

The chain is built from TRBV6-1 and TRBJ2-7, with 9 bases identical to TRBD1. There are 17 residues in the CDR3. The ends lost 0 bases at V and 5 bases at J; junction bases unmatched: 11. Germline V gene data show CDR1 as MNHNS and CDR2 as SASEGT. The CDR3, as DNA: TGTGCCAGCAGTGAAGCACCTACCGGGACAGGGATCAACGAGCAGTACTTC. Translated, it gives CASSEAPTGTGINEQYF.

The chain uses TRBV10-1 and TRBJ1-6; D gene ambiguous. V dropped 6 bases and J dropped 7 bases, with 22 bases sitting between them. The CDR3 runs to 17 residues. Germline lookup yields CDR1 WNHNN and CDR2 SYGVQD (reference sequence). The CDR3 loop is CASSFPLEGRWNSPLHF. In DNA form, the CDR3 reads TGCGCCAGCAGCTTCCCGCTCGAGGGCAGGTGGAATTCACCCCTCCACTTT.

The chain recombines TRBV9 with TRBJ2-3, with unresolved D. The CDR3 spans 15 residues. V was shortened by 2 bases and J by 2 bases, with 12 bases between the two germline ends. Germline V CDR1 and CDR2: SGDLS, YYNGEE. For the CDR3, the DNA is TGTGCCAGCAGCGTCGCTGGGCGGACCACAGATACGCAGTATTTT. It encodes CASSVAGRTTDTQYF.

Comments on this clone: The sample has other DNA sequences that encode this CDR3 too. The gene calls are TRBV30 and TRBJ1-4, with 7 bases identical to TRBD1. This CDR3 comprises 13 residues. The germline V gene has CDR1 GTSNPN and CDR2 SVGIG (reference sequence). The V segment lost 1 base and the J segment 7 bases; nucleotides outside the gene matches: 3. The DNA for the CDR3 is TGTGCCTGGAGTGCCGGGACAGCTGAAAAACTGTTTTTT. It codes for CAWSAGTAEKLFF.

V gene TRBV5-1 combines with J gene TRBJ2-1, with TRBD2 identical over 7 bases. Germline V gene data show CDR1 as SGHRS and CDR2 as YFSETQ. The V and J ends lost 0 bases and 5 bases, in that order; junction bases with no gene match: 8. This CDR3 has 16 residues. The CDR3 DNA reads as TGCGCCAGCAGCTTGGATGCGGGAGTTTTGAACAATGAGCAGTTCTTC. It translates to CASSLDAGVLNNEQFF. The whole variable domain, remainder taken from reference TRBV5-1 and TRBJ2-1, is KAGVTQTPRYLIKTRGQQVTLSCSPISGHRSVSWYQQTPGQGLQFLFEYFSETQRNKGNFPGRFSGRQFSNSRSEMNVSTLELGDSALYLCASSLDAGVLNNEQFFGPGTRLTVL.

Note on this clone: At the DNA level, this CDR3 is encoded by other sequences in the same sample as well. The rearrangement links TRBV27 to TRBJ1-6; no firm D call. The CDR3 is 14 residues long. V shed 4 bases and J shed 0 bases, with 4 bases lying between them. Germline CDR1 is MNHEY and CDR2 is SMNVEV (reference sequence). CDR3 sequence (DNA): TGTGCCAGCAGTTCTGGCTCCTATAATTCACCCCTCCACTTT. Protein: CASSSGSYNSPLHF.

This clone has a single count. This chain joins TRBV6-5 and TRBJ1-6, with D maybe TRBD1 (6 bases). This CDR3 contains 16 residues. CDR1 is MNHEY, CDR2 SVGAGI, per germline. Trimming left V 4 bases short and J 10 bases short, with 20 bases between. The CDR3 DNA follows: TGTGCCAGCAGTTTCACTTCAGGGGTTGAGGACTCACCCCTCCACTTT. It codes for CASSFTSGVEDSPLHF.

V usage is TRBV11-3 and J usage is TRBJ2-1; D perhaps matches TRBD2 (5 bases). The CDR3 runs to 15 residues. Germline loops: CDR1 SGHNT, CDR2 YENEEA. V was pared by 1 base and J by 4 bases, with 11 bases between. The CDR3 DNA reads as TGTGCCAGCAGCTTAGGGCGGGCCAGATACAATGAGCAGTTCTTC. Its protein product is CASSLGRARYNEQFF.

This clone was observed a handful of times. The V and J genes are TRBV6-1 and TRBJ2-1; D perhaps matches TRBD1 (6 bases). V was trimmed by 1 base and J by 3 bases, leaving 10 bases between them. CDR3 length: 15 amino acids. Germline V lookup: CDR1 MNHNS, CDR2 SASEGT. Here the CDR3 reads CASSEGTANYNEQFF. In DNA form, the CDR3 reads TGTGCCAGCAGTGAAGGGACAGCTAACTACAATGAGCAGTTCTTC.

On this clone itself: Being one base from a much bigger clone, this may be a read error. This chain links TRBV25-1 with TRBJ2-2; D is perhaps TRBD1 (5 bases). The V gene's germline CDR1 is MGHDK and CDR2 SYGVNS. The CDR3 has 15 amino acids. V gave up 4 bases and J gave up 0 bases, with 9 bases separating them. The CDR3 sequence is CASSGAGSNTGELFF. CDR3 nucleotides: TGTGCCAGCAGTGGGGCAGGGTCGAACACCGGGGAGCTGTTTTTT.